The 32 T cell receptor beta chains in this list originate from one sample, sequenced in a study of beta chain features in type 1 diabetes. As every portion of the isolated RNA was reverse transcribed, the sequencing read expressed TCRB transcripts. Profiling relied on immunoSEQ multiplex PCR, and the TCRdb table lists in-frame clones only, not all of them. The sample shows fewer than 900,000 clones, under 20% of them seen only once. Sequencing input: naive CD4+ T cells from blood. The receptors come from a woman younger than 30 in good health.

This clone was counted between two and nine times. This chain joins TRBV7-2 and TRBJ2-7, with 8 bases matching TRBD2. The germline V gene encodes CDR1 SGHTA and CDR2 FQGNSA. The length of the CDR3 is 15 residues. V was pared by 1 base and J by 7 bases, with 9 bases of the junction left unmatched. The CDR3 DNA follows: TGTGCCAGCAGCTTAGAGACGGGAGGGCCGCGAGAGCAGTACTTC. As protein: CASSLETGGPREQYF. Drawing the rest from reference TRBV7-2 and TRBJ2-7, the complete variable domain is GAGVSQSPSNKVTEKGKDVELRCDPISGHTALYWYRQSLGQGLEFLIYFQGNSAPDKSGLPSDRFSAERTGGSVSTLTIQRTQQEDSAVYLCASSLETGGPREQYFGPGTRLTVT.

In regard to this clone: This sample also contains other DNA sequences that code for the same CDR3. The J gene is TRBJ1-5, the V gene TRBV6-5; D gene uncertain. Germline CDR1 is MNHEY and CDR2 is SVGAGI. The CDR3 has 13 residues. The V gene lost 0 bases and the J gene lost 4 bases, with 4 bases spanning the gap. CDR3 coding DNA: TGTGCCAGCAGTTACTCGCCTAATCAGCCCCAGCATTTT. Translation: CASSYSPNQPQHF.

CDR3 coding DNA: TGCAGTGCATCTGTGGACAACGAGCAGTACTTC. It translates to CSASVDNEQYF. This chain uses TRBV20-1 with TRBJ2-7; tentatively, D is TRBD1 (5 bases). V was cut by 6 bases and J by 5 bases, with 11 bases left in between. Per germline, CDR1 DFQATT and CDR2 SNEGSKA (reference sequence). The CDR3 loop spans 11 amino acids.

The J gene is TRBJ2-2, the V gene TRBV7-9; unclear D gene. This CDR3 contains 17 residues. With 3 bases removed from V and 1 base from J, the gap between germline ends came to 15 bases. Germline V gene data show CDR1 as SEHNR and CDR2 as FQNEAQ (reference sequence). The CDR3 sequence: CASSFTFQGRNTGELFF. The CDR3 DNA sequence: TGTGCCAGCAGCTTTACTTTTCAAGGAAGGAACACCGGGGAGCTGTTTTTT.

The chain carries TRBV13 and TRBJ2-3; no reliable D call. The germline V gene has CDR1 PRHDT and CDR2 FYEKMQ (reference sequence). This CDR3 has 13 residues. V lost 2 bases and J 4 bases, leaving 7 bases between the germline ends. CDR3 sequence: CASSLRLADTQYF. CDR3 bases: TGTGCCAGCAGCTTACGCTTGGCAGATACGCAGTATTTT.

This rearrangement joins TRBV10-3 to TRBJ1-4; perhaps TRBD1 as D (5 bases). The length of the CDR3 is 13 residues. From germline, CDR1 is ENHRY and CDR2 SYGVKD. V lost 10 bases and J lost 4, with 13 bases in between. The CDR3 DNA sequence: TGTGCCAGCAACCAGGGTATTAATGAAAAACTGTTTTTT. This codes for CASNQGINEKLFF.

This clone has just a few counts. This CDR3 reads CASRGNPSGPYNEQFF. The CDR3 coding sequence is TGTGCCAGCAGGGGCAACCCTAGCGGCCCCTACAATGAGCAGTTCTTC. V and J are TRBV6-6 and TRBJ2-1, with TRBD2 identical over 7 bases. Germline lookup yields CDR1 MNHNY and CDR2 SVGAGI (reference sequence). The CDR3 spans 16 residues. With V trimmed by 6 bases and J by 2 bases, 10 bases remained unmatched.

This clone was observed a few times. The same CDR3 is also encoded by other DNA sequences in this sample. The chain combines TRBV28 with TRBJ2-5, with a weak D call TRBD1 (5 bases). Between the trimmed V and J ends, which lost 3 bases and 5 bases, there was a span of 10 bases. Looked up from germline, CDR1 is MDHEN and CDR2 is SYDVKM. The CDR3 consists of 13 residues. The DNA for the CDR3 is TGTGCCAGCAGTTTTTCAGGGCGGGAGACCCAGTACTTC. Translation gives CASSFSGRETQYF.

The J gene is TRBJ1-1, the V gene TRBV6-6, with D hard to call. Germline V gene lookup returns CDR1 MNHNY and CDR2 SVGAGI (reference sequence). The CDR3 consists of 13 residues. Trimming took 5 bases from V and 4 from J, leaving 11 bases between them. CDR3 nucleotide sequence: TGTGCCAGCAGTCCTAATTTGAGCACTGAAGCTTTCTTT. It is translated as CASSPNLSTEAFF.

Here the CDR3 reads CASSYPISEQYF. The DNA for the CDR3 is TGTGCCAGCAGTTACCCGATATCCGAGCAGTACTTC. J is TRBJ2-7 and V is TRBV6-5; D not certain. In germline, CDR1 is MNHEY, CDR2 SVGAGI. The CDR3 runs 12 residues. V was clipped by 2 bases and J by 6 bases, with 8 bases between them.

In its sample, this clone was seen a few times. This chain uses TRBV7-2 with TRBJ2-7; possibly TRBD1 for D (6 bases). V gave up 5 bases and J gave up 4 bases, with 9 bases separating them. The germline V gene has CDR1 SGHTA and CDR2 FQGNSA. The CDR3 is made up of 12 amino acids. CDR3 nucleotides: TGTGCCAGCAGCAAAACAGGGTACGAGCAGTACTTC. Translating it yields CASSKTGYEQYF.

The chain has TRBV19 and TRBJ2-1; D call uncertain. The germline gives CDR1 LNHDA, CDR2 SQIVND (reference sequence). The ends were cut back, 4 bases at V and 4 bases at J, with 5 bases in the middle. The CDR3 sequence is 12 residues long. Here the CDR3 DNA reads TGTGCCAGTAGTACACGTTACAATGAGCAGTTCTTC. Encoded protein: CASSTRYNEQFF.

This clone was counted a few times. This sequence joins TRBV5-6 and TRBJ2-7, with D unresolved. The CDR3 contains 15 residues. Germline V gene data show CDR1 as SGHDT and CDR2 as YYEEEE. Trimming pared 2 bases from V and 3 bases from J, leaving 15 bases between. The CDR3 region has the DNA TGTGCCAGCAGCTTACTGCTAAGCAACCTCTACGAGCAGTACTTC. It translates to CASSLLLSNLYEQYF.

V is TRBV19 and J is TRBJ1-1, with D possibly being TRBD1 (6 bases). V lost 5 bases to trimming and J lost 2 bases, with 18 bases between them. The germline V gene has CDR1 LNHDA and CDR2 SQIVND (reference sequence). This CDR3 has 16 amino acids. The CDR3 sequence is CASSRLQDRDNTEAFF. The CDR3 DNA is TGTGCCAGTAGTCGATTACAGGACAGAGACAACACTGAAGCTTTCTTT.

The chain links TRBV7-2 to TRBJ2-7; D remains unclear. V gave up 5 bases and J gave up 4 bases, with 6 bases separating them. The CDR3 is 11 amino acids. CDR1 is SGHTA and CDR2 is FQGNSA in the germline V gene. CDR3 residues: CASSRRYEQYF. Written as DNA, the CDR3 is TGTGCCAGCAGCCGACGTTACGAGCAGTACTTC.

The genes are TRBV19 and TRBJ1-5; D may be TRBD1 (5 bases). Germline assignment: CDR1 LNHDA and CDR2 SQIVND (reference sequence). The V end lost 3 bases, the J end lost 4 bases, and 10 bases lay between the germline ends. The CDR3 contains 14 residues. CDR3 region: CASSIWGRNQPQHF. CDR3 in DNA: TGTGCCAGTAGTATTTGGGGCAGAAATCAGCCCCAGCATTTT.

The V call is TRBV7-8, the J call TRBJ2-3; 14 nucleotides agree with TRBD2. Trimming at V came to 5 bases and at J to 5 bases, leaving 3 bases not matched to a gene. The CDR3 spans 15 residues. CDR1 SGHVS and CDR2 FQNEAQ come from the germline V gene. Here the CDR3 DNA reads TGTGCCAGCAGCCACGGACTAGCGGGAGGAGATACGCAGTATTTT. It encodes CASSHGLAGGDTQYF.

This chain uses TRBV10-3 with TRBJ2-7; weak D call: TRBD2 (7 bases). The germline V and J ends were trimmed by 4 bases and 0 bases, with 19 bases remaining between them. Germline V CDR1 and CDR2: ENHRY, SYGVKD. The length of the CDR3 is 17 residues. The CDR3 region is CAISVMFGGGSSYEQYF. CDR3 bases: TGTGCCATCAGTGTTATGTTCGGGGGCGGGAGCTCCTACGAGCAGTACTTC.

This chain connects TRBV11-2 to TRBJ2-5; D possibly corresponds to TRBD1 (5 bases). V was cut by 1 base and J by 5 bases, with 14 bases left in between. Germline V gene sequence: CDR1 SGHAT, CDR2 FQNNGV. CDR3 length equals 15 residues. The CDR3 loop is CASSLAPQGVETQYF. The DNA for the CDR3 is TGTGCCAGCAGCTTAGCCCCCCAGGGCGTTGAGACCCAGTACTTC.

The J gene is TRBJ2-2, the V gene TRBV18, with D unresolved. The CDR3 is made up of 11 amino acids. Germline CDR1 is KGHSH and CDR2 is LQKENI. With 6 bases removed from V and 7 bases from J, the gap between germline ends came to 6 bases. CDR3 sequence reads: CASSPDGELFF. For the CDR3, the DNA is TGTGCCAGCTCCCCAGACGGGGAGCTGTTTTTT. Complete variable domain (other parts from reference TRBV18 and TRBJ2-2): NAGVMQNPRHLVRRRGQEARLRCSPMKGHSHVYWYRQLPEEGLKFMVYLQKENIIDESGMPKERFSAEFPKEGPSILRIQQVVRGDSAAYFCASSPDGELFFGEGSRLTVL.

In regard to this clone: This sequence may be a read error, since a much larger clone differs from it by one base. This sample also contains other DNA sequences that code for the same CDR3. V usage is TRBV7-2 and J usage is TRBJ2-3; the D is unclear. V gave up 5 bases and J gave up 3 bases, with 3 bases separating them. CDR3 length: 11 amino acids. Germline V gene data show CDR1 as SGHTA and CDR2 as FQGNSA. Here the CDR3 reads CASSLTDTQYF. Here the CDR3 DNA reads TGTGCCAGCAGCCTTACAGATACGCAGTATTTT.

The J gene is TRBJ1-4, the V gene TRBV18, with a possible D match to TRBD1 (6 bases). The CDR3 extends over 14 amino acids. V lost 8 bases to trimming and J lost 5 bases, with 15 bases between them. Germline V gene lookup returns CDR1 KGHSH and CDR2 LQKENI. CDR3 nucleotides: TGTGCCAGCACCCCGCGAGGGGGAAATGAAAAACTGTTTTTT. Translation gives CASTPRGGNEKLFF.

This clone was counted only a few times. V is TRBV28 and J is TRBJ1-1, with 7 bases identical to TRBD1. J gave up 9 bases and V 2 bases, and 12 bases lay outside the gene matches. Germline values: CDR1 MDHEN, CDR2 SYDVKM. The CDR3 consists of 15 residues. CDR3 residues: CASSLGSARGQQAFF. The DNA for the CDR3 is TGTGCCAGCAGTTTAGGGTCAGCTAGGGGGCAGCAAGCTTTCTTT.

This clone was counted once. This same CDR3 is encoded by further DNA sequences in the sample. The V gene is TRBV19, the J gene TRBJ2-5; possible D gene TRBD2, 5 bases. From germline, CDR1 is LNHDA and CDR2 SQIVND (reference sequence). V was trimmed by 3 bases and J by 8 bases, leaving 13 bases between them. This CDR3 is 13 amino acids long. The CDR3 DNA follows: TGTGCCAGTAGTATCCCCGGGATCGAAACCCAGTACTTC. It specifies CASSIPGIETQYF.

The chain recombines TRBV28 with TRBJ2-4; D gene ambiguous. Trimming pared 2 bases from V and 5 bases from J, leaving 7 bases between. CDR3 length: 13 residues. CDR1 and CDR2 from the germline V gene are MDHEN and SYDVKM. The CDR3 protein is CASSLPLQNIQYF. Written as DNA, the CDR3 is TGTGCCAGCAGTTTACCTCTTCAAAACATTCAGTACTTC.

This clone was found a few times. The chain is built from TRBV7-2 and TRBJ2-1, with D perhaps TRBD2 (5 bases). The CDR3 has 15 amino acids. The germline V gene encodes CDR1 SGHTA and CDR2 FQGNSA. Trimming removed 2 bases at V and 0 bases at J, with 8 bases between. The CDR3 loop reads CASSLRGFSYNEQFF. CDR3 DNA: TGTGCCAGCAGCTTACGGGGATTCTCCTACAATGAGCAGTTCTTC.

J is TRBJ2-1 and V is TRBV9, with D unclear. Trimming left V 3 bases short and J 4 bases short, with 17 bases between. This CDR3 region has 16 residues. Per germline, CDR1 SGDLS and CDR2 YYNGEE. CDR3 nucleotides: TGTGCCAGCAGCGCAGAAGACAACGTCTATTACAATGAGCAGTTCTTC. Translating it yields CASSAEDNVYYNEQFF.

The chain recombines TRBV15 with TRBJ2-7; no reliable D call. The CDR3 sequence is 16 residues long. Trimming left V 0 bases short and J 0 bases short, with 12 bases between. The V gene's germline CDR1 is LNHNV and CDR2 YYDKDF (reference sequence). CDR3 DNA: TGTGCCACCAGCAGAGATTCCGAACCCAGCTCCTACGAGCAGTACTTC. It encodes CATSRDSEPSSYEQYF.

Only a few counts were recorded for this clone. The rearrangement joins TRBV4-3 to TRBJ2-1; no reliable D call. The CDR3 covers 16 residues. Per germline, CDR1 LGHNA and CDR2 YSLEER. V lost 0 bases and J 8 bases, leaving 17 bases between the germline ends. In nucleotides, the CDR3 is TGCGCCAGCAGCCAAGAGCAGAGTCCTCCTTGGGATGAGCAGTTCTTC. Its translation: CASSQEQSPPWDEQFF.

A word on this clone: At one boundary the junction diverges from the germline segment, which might be a read error. The rearrangement joins TRBV7-7 to TRBJ2-1, with a tentative D call TRBD2 (5 bases). Germline CDR1 SSHAT, CDR2 FNYEAQ (reference sequence). This CDR3 is built from 15 residues. CDR3 bases: TGTGCTAGCAGCTTAGCTGGAGCGGCGTACAATGAGCAGTTCTTC. It codes for CASSLAGAAYNEQFF.

The chain has TRBV27 and TRBJ2-3; D might be TRBD2 (5 bases). The germline V gene has CDR1 MNHEY and CDR2 SMNVEV (reference sequence). CDR3 length: 16 amino acids. The V and J ends lost 2 bases and 6 bases respectively, with 18 bases between them. This CDR3 reads CASSLDRVGLMDTQYF. The CDR3 DNA sequence: TGTGCCAGCAGTTTAGATCGGGTCGGACTCATGGATACGCAGTATTTT.

This sequence joins TRBV5-1 and TRBJ1-4; 7 bases agree with TRBD1. V was pared by 1 base and J by 2 bases, with 5 bases of the junction left unmatched. In germline, CDR1 is SGHRS, CDR2 YFSETQ. CDR3 length: 16 residues. The CDR3 coding sequence is TGCGCCAGCAGCTTGAGAGGGGGCGCTACTAATGAAAAACTGTTTTTT. Encoded protein: CASSLRGGATNEKLFF.